This T cell receptor (beta chain) was profiled in a study of CD4 T cells in relation to SARS-CoV-2 and coronaviruses. Study-level information: The HLA restriction of the shared crossreactive spike epitopes was mapped.

This clone was detected only a few times. Its antigen remains unknown. This table comes from immunoSEQ multiplex PCR, and its TCRdb copy is limited to in-frame clones, with some not included. In the table there are about 22,000 clones, roughly 72% of which are singletons. The unexposed donors gave CD4+ T cells in 2011-2018, prior to COVID-19. Isolation of CD4+ T cells took place after about 10 days in culture. In germline, CDR1 is LNHDA, CDR2 SQIVND (reference sequence). V lost 0 bases and J lost 3, with 9 bases in between. The CDR3 extends over 15 amino acids. The chain joins TRBV19 to TRBJ2-1; TRBD1 might be the D (5 bases). Sequencing was done on a sample of CD4+ T cells from PBMCs, cultured in vitro. The sequence was obtained from a human donor in good health. CDR3 DNA: TGTGCCAGTAGTATAGAAGTCCAGGGCTACAATGAGCAGTTCTTC. Amino acids: CASSIEVQGYNEQFF.